One sample yielded the 18 T cell receptor beta chains listed below, sequenced in a study of vaccination and CD4 T cells after COVID-19. Treatment reported: roughly 11-day PBMC culture with coronavirus spike peptide pools or control peptides (ViraFEST assay). Pre-COVID-19 pandemic sampling (2011-2018) yielded the unexposed donor's CD4+ T cells. No antigens are known for them. Cultured CD4+ T cell DNA underwent sequencing with the Oncomine TCR Beta short-read assay. Via MiXCR, TCRdb re-called the PCR reads, giving one row per CDR3 protein. The sample consists of thousands of distinct CDR3 sequences, about three fifths of them appearing once. Sequenced: CD4+ T cells from blood, cultured in vitro. The receptors stem from a human donor in good health.

The chain recombines TRBV20-1 with TRBJ1-2; maybe TRBD1 (6 bases). There are 15 residues in the CDR3. Between the trimmed V and J ends, which lost 1 base and 7 bases, there was a span of 19 bases. Germline-derived CDR1 and CDR2 are DFQATT and SNEGSKA (reference sequence). CDR3 bases: TGCAGTGCTAGAGTTGTGGGGGGCCCTCGTGGTGGCTACACCTTC. Encoded protein: CSARVVGGPRGGYTF.

By share, this clonotype counts as hyperexpanded. The chain has TRBV19 and TRBJ1-1; D uncertain. The V end lost 6 bases, the J end lost 2 bases, and 10 bases lay between the germline ends. CDR3 size: 13 residues. Germline CDR1 reads LNHDA; CDR2 reads SQIVND (reference sequence). CDR3 bases: TGTGCCAGTAGCCCCTTCCGTAACACTGAAGCTTTCTTT. Amino acids: CASSPFRNTEAFF.

Here the CDR3 reads CASSSARTSGGPLGEQYF. The DNA for the CDR3 is TGTGCCAGCAGCTCCGCCAGGACTAGCGGGGGGCCCCTGGGCGAGCAGTACTTC. The chain has TRBV7-2 and TRBJ2-7; TRBD2 aligns across 14 bases. Germline lookup yields CDR1 SGHTA and CDR2 FQGNSA. Germline trimming cut 4 bases from V and 6 bases from J; bases unmatched to any gene: 14. This CDR3 comprises 18 residues.

This clonotype was observed a few times. The V call is TRBV27, the J call TRBJ1-2; perhaps TRBD1 as D (5 bases). Germline V gene lookup returns CDR1 MNHEY and CDR2 SMNVEV (reference sequence). Trimming cost V 4 bases and J 2 bases, with 8 bases left between them. The CDR3 is 13 amino acids. CDR3 loop: CASSYNRNYGYTF. The CDR3 DNA reads TGTGCCAGCAGTTATAACAGGAACTATGGCTACACCTTC.

The gene calls are TRBV6-2 or TRBV6-3 and TRBJ2-7, with 10 nucleotides matching TRBD1. Germline CDR1 is MNHEY and CDR2 is SVGEGT. V shed 10 bases, J shed 6 bases, and the junction held 15 bases outside the gene matches. The length of the CDR3 is 15 residues. CDR3 coding DNA: TGTGCCATCCTGGGGATGGGGACAGGGGAGCTCGAGCAGTACTTC. Translation: CAILGMGTGELEQYF.

The chain combines TRBV5-1 with TRBJ1-6, with unresolved D. With 0 bases removed from V and 7 bases from J, the gap between germline ends came to 5 bases. The CDR3 totals 13 residues. Germline V gene sequence: CDR1 SGHRS, CDR2 YFSETQ. CDR3 loop: CASSLEGNSPLHF. The DNA of the CDR3 is TGCGCCAGCAGCTTGGAGGGAAATTCACCCCTCCACTTT.

V is TRBV4-3 and J is TRBJ1-5; D call uncertain. The germline CDR1 and CDR2 sequences are LGHNA and YSLEER. The CDR3 covers 14 residues. Between the trimmed V and J ends, which lost 3 bases and 4 bases, there was a span of 10 bases. CDR3 DNA sequence: TGCGCCAGCAGCCACGACACCGCGAATCAGCCCCAGCATTTT. Translating gives CASSHDTANQPQHF.

The chain employs TRBV6-1 and TRBJ2-5, with 8 nucleotides matching TRBD2. This CDR3 is 14 amino acids long. Trimming cost V 6 bases and J 5 bases; bases outside gene matches: 8. Germline V gene sequence: CDR1 MNHNS, CDR2 SASEGT. The CDR3 is CASSLSGGRETQYF. The CDR3 bases are TGTGCCAGCAGCCTAAGCGGGGGTCGGGAGACCCAGTACTTC.

This chain joins TRBV7-2 and TRBJ2-3; D is possibly TRBD2 (6 bases). V lost 3 bases and J 2 bases, leaving 15 bases between the germline ends. CDR1 and CDR2 (germline): SGHTA, FQGNSA. CDR3 length: 16 residues. Here the CDR3 reads CASSFSLASTTDTQYF. DNA of the CDR3: TGTGCCAGCAGCTTCTCACTAGCTTCGACCACAGATACGCAGTATTTT.

This clonotype was counted only a few times. V and J are TRBV19 and TRBJ2-3, with TRBD2 as a possible D gene (7 bases). In germline, CDR1 is LNHDA, CDR2 SQIVND (reference sequence). The CDR3 is 15 residues long. With 5 bases removed from V and 3 bases from J, the gap between germline ends came to 15 bases. The CDR3 bases are TGTGCCAGTAGTCTGAGGAGGGGGGGTACAGATACGCAGTATTTT. The encoded protein is CASSLRRGGTDTQYF.

This chain links TRBV7-9 with TRBJ1-6, with D unresolved. CDR3 length equals 18 residues. V lost 0 bases and J 8 bases, leaving 20 bases between the germline ends. CDR1 SEHNR and CDR2 FQNEAQ come from the germline V gene (reference sequence). The CDR3 loop is CASSLAVIGLLRDSPLHF. CDR3 sequence (DNA): TGTGCCAGCAGCTTAGCGGTTATAGGGCTTCTTAGAGATTCACCCCTCCACTTT.

V usage is TRBV12-3 or TRBV12-4 and J usage is TRBJ2-1; TRBD1 aligns across 7 bases. V shed 5 bases and J 2 bases; nucleotides not matched to a gene: 18. The CDR3 has 19 residues. The CDR3 coding sequence is TGTGCCAGCAGTCCTCGTGGACAGGTTGGTGGGGGCGCCTACAATGAGCAGTTCTTC. This sequence encodes CASSPRGQVGGGAYNEQFF.

This sequence joins TRBV12-3 or TRBV12-4 and TRBJ2-3; the match to TRBD1 covers 11 bases. The CDR3 contains 14 residues. The V gene end was trimmed by 5 bases and the J gene end by 7 bases; junction bases not matched to a gene: 5. The DNA for the CDR3 is TGTGCCAGCAGTCCCGGACAGGGGGCTAATACGCAGTATTTT. It specifies CASSPGQGANTQYF.

This clonotype was observed a handful of times. The chain couples TRBV12-3 or TRBV12-4 to TRBJ2-5; D may match TRBD1 or TRBD2 (5 bases each). The CDR3 is 14 residues long. V was clipped by 5 bases and J by 7 bases, with 17 bases between them. The CDR3 loop is CASSLGTVRGTQYF. Written as DNA, the CDR3 is TGTGCCAGCAGTCTCGGGACGGTTAGGGGGACCCAGTACTTC.

J is TRBJ1-2 and V is TRBV11-2; D uncertain. Germline CDR1 and CDR2: SGHAT and FQNNGV. The CDR3 runs to 14 residues. V lost 3 bases, J lost 1 base, and 9 bases lay in between. The CDR3 region has the DNA TGTGCCAGCAGCTTTGACGGGCTTAACTATGGCTACACCTTC. Translating it yields CASSFDGLNYGYTF.

The V and J genes are TRBV30 and TRBJ1-1; D gene ambiguous. V was pared by 2 bases and J by 1 base, with 8 bases between. This CDR3 is 13 amino acids long. CDR1 is GTSNPN and CDR2 is SVGIG in the germline V gene (reference sequence). The CDR3 sequence is CAWSWRGNTEAFF. The CDR3 DNA follows: TGTGCCTGGAGTTGGCGGGGGAACACTGAAGCTTTCTTT.

The chain is built from TRBV20-1 and TRBJ1-6; no clear D gene. The CDR3 length is 13 residues. From germline, CDR1 is DFQATT and CDR2 SNEGSKA (reference sequence). V lost 3 bases and J lost 11, with 14 bases in between. The CDR3 reads CSASVGYPPPLHF. The CDR3 DNA sequence: TGCAGTGCTAGTGTGGGGTATCCTCCACCCCTCCACTTT.

This sequence joins TRBV29-1 and TRBJ1-2; a possible D gene is TRBD1 (6 bases). Germline values: CDR1 SQVTM, CDR2 ANQGSEA. The CDR3 has 13 amino acids. V gave up 6 bases and J gave up 7 bases, with 18 bases separating them. CDR3 amino acids: CSVALGGLGGYTF. In nucleotides, the CDR3 is TGCAGCGTCGCACTTGGGGGGCTTGGTGGCTACACCTTC.